The sequence of this T cell receptor beta chain was determined in a study of blood T cells in healthy people across ages. Findings and caveats of the study: With age, beta diversity per million T cells declined roughly linearly, significantly by approximately 40.

A second PCR, run for roughly 7 to 12 cycles, used a sample-barcoded 5' primer plus a J-beta primer mix. TCRdb re-analysed the 5' RACE reads in MiXCR, keeping a single row per CDR3 protein. The data hold about 1.5 million distinct CDR3 sequences, with roughly two fifths observed a single time. The junction had 3 bases not matched to a gene; V was cut back by 2 bases and J by 8 bases. The CDR3 is made up of 13 amino acids. Aged about 6 to 100, donors were systemically healthy Caucasians from Russia. This clonotype was picked up a small number of times. What it binds is not known. The chain combines TRBV12-3 or TRBV12-4 with TRBJ1-5; 7 positions agree with TRBD1. The sequence derives from a woman between 18 and 29 years old in good health. Specimen: blood. DNA for the CDR3: TGTGCCAGCAGTTTAAGTCAGGGGGAGCCCCAGCATTTT. This sequence encodes CASSLSQGEPQHF.